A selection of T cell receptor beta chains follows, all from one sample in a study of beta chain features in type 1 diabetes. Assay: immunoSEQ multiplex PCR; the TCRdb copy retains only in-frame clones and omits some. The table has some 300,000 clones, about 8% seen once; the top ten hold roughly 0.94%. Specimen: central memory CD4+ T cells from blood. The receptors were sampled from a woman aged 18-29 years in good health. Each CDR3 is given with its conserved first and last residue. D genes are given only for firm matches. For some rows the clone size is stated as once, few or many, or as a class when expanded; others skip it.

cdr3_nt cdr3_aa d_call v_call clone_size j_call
TGCGCCAGCAGCTTGTATCCGAACACCGGGGAGCTGTTTTTT CASSLYPNTGELFF NA TRBV5-1 NA TRBJ2-2
TGTGCCAGCACACGGCTTCCCAGTCTCGGCACAGATACGCAGTATTTT CASTRLPSLGTDTQYF NA TRBV9 few TRBJ2-3
TGTGCCAGCAGCTTAGGGCAGAACTATGGCTACACCTTC CASSLGQNYGYTF NA TRBV5-6 NA TRBJ1-2
TGTGCCAGCAGCTTACAAACAGGGGGAAGTAGTTCACCCCTCCACTTT CASSLQTGGSSSPLHF TRBD1 TRBV7-2 NA TRBJ1-6
TGTGCCAGCAGCTTAGGGACCTTCTACGAGCAGTACTTC CASSLGTFYEQYF NA TRBV7-2 NA TRBJ2-7
TGTGCCAGCAGTGACGGGACAGGTCAAGGCAATCAGCCCCAGCATTTT CASSDGTGQGNQPQHF TRBD1 TRBV2 NA TRBJ1-5
TGTGCCAGCAGCCAGAGTCAGTATGAGGCGGAAGCTTTCTTT CASSQSQYEAEAFF NA TRBV14 many TRBJ1-1
TGTGCCAGCAGGGTCGGACAGGTACGCACAGATACGCAGTATTTT CASRVGQVRTDTQYF TRBD1 TRBV2 few TRBJ2-3
TGCGCCAGCAGCTTGTTGGGGCTTAGGTCCTACAATGAGCAGTTCTTC CASSLLGLRSYNEQFF NA TRBV5-1 few TRBJ2-1
TGTGCCAGCAGCCCACAGGGTGCTGGAAACACCATATATTTT CASSPQGAGNTIYF NA TRBV4-2 few TRBJ1-3
TGTGCCAGCAGCCAACAGGGGGCGAGTGAAAAACTGTTTTTT CASSQQGASEKLFF TRBD1 TRBV14 many TRBJ1-4
TGTGCCAGCAGCCCGGCCGAGGTCACTGAAGCTTTCTTT CASSPAEVTEAFF NA TRBV28 NA TRBJ1-1
TGTGCCAGCAGACCCTATTTCGACAGTTCCACAGATACGCAGTATTTT CASRPYFDSSTDTQYF NA TRBV7-4 NA TRBJ2-3
TGTGCCAGCAGTGCCAATCGGGTAGCTAATGAAAAACTGTTTTTT CASSANRVANEKLFF NA TRBV27 NA TRBJ1-4
TGCGCCAGCAGCTGGTCCGACCGCCGGGATACGCAGTATTTT CASSWSDRRDTQYF NA TRBV5-1 NA TRBJ2-3
TGCGCCAGCAGCCAAGGGTGGGATACGCAGTATTTT CASSQGWDTQYF NA TRBV4-3 NA TRBJ2-3
TGTGCCAGCAGCAGTGTGACGCATGGCTACACCTTC CASSSVTHGYTF NA TRBV5-4 NA TRBJ1-2
TGTGCCAGCAGCCCTTTCGGCCGCGGGGAGCTGTTTTTT CASSPFGRGELFF NA TRBV14 NA TRBJ2-2
TGTGCCAGCAGTTACTACGGGACTCGGAACACCGGGGAGCTGTTTTTT CASSYYGTRNTGELFF NA TRBV6-6 NA TRBJ2-2
TGTGCCAGCACCTTGGTAGGGCCTGGGTACAATGAGCAGTTCTTC CASTLVGPGYNEQFF NA TRBV2 few TRBJ2-1
TGTGCCAGCAGCACGGACAGGGGTATAGGTTATGAGCAGTTCTTC CASSTDRGIGYEQFF TRBD1 TRBV11-2 few TRBJ2-1
TGTGCCAGCAGCGCGAGCGGGAGGTCCGAGCAGTACTTC CASSASGRSEQYF TRBD2 TRBV9 many TRBJ2-7
TGTGCCAGTAGTATTGGACAGGGTCGGTCTGGGGCCAACGTCCTGACTTTC CASSIGQGRSGANVLTF TRBD1 TRBV19 NA TRBJ2-6
TGTGCCAGCAGTTTACCCGCGGGCTATGGCTACACCTTC CASSLPAGYGYTF NA TRBV28 few TRBJ1-2
TGTGCCAGTAGTATTATGGCGGGATACAATGAGCAGTTCTTC CASSIMAGYNEQFF NA TRBV19 NA TRBJ2-1
TGTGCCAGCAGTAACGGGGGGTACACAGATACGCAGTATTTT CASSNGGYTDTQYF TRBD2 TRBV6-6 NA TRBJ2-3
TGCAGCGTTGCTGACGGGGGGGCGCGTGGAAACACCATATATTTT CSVADGGARGNTIYF NA TRBV29-1 NA TRBJ1-3
TGTGCCAGCAGTCCCAACTGGGGCACTGAAGCTTTCTTT CASSPNWGTEAFF NA TRBV2 few TRBJ1-1
TGTGCTAGTGGTTTGAGAAAAATGTCTGGGGCCAACGTCCTGACTTTC CASGLRKMSGANVLTF NA TRBV12-5 few TRBJ2-6
TGTGCCAGCAGTTTAGGCCAGGAGTCGGACACCATATATTTT CASSLGQESDTIYF NA TRBV28 NA TRBJ1-3
TGTGCCAGCAGCCTGGGACTAGCAAACAATGAGCAGTTCTTC CASSLGLANNEQFF TRBD2 TRBV7-9 few TRBJ2-1
TGTGCCAGCAGCCGGACTCACGAAAACATTCAGTACTTC CASSRTHENIQYF NA TRBV11-2 few TRBJ2-4
TGTGCCAGCAAGGGGGGGCGAGCAACATACGAGCAGTACTTC CASKGGRATYEQYF NA TRBV27 few TRBJ2-7
TGCAGCGTAGCTGGACCAGGGGGCCGGACCGGGGAGCTGTTTTTT CSVAGPGGRTGELFF TRBD1 TRBV29-1 NA TRBJ2-2
TGTGCCAGCAGCTCCCAACCGGGAAACACCATATATTTT CASSSQPGNTIYF NA TRBV7-9 NA TRBJ1-3
TGTGCCAGCAGTCGGGGGCCCACTGAAGCTTTCTTT CASSRGPTEAFF NA TRBV6-1 NA TRBJ1-1
TGCGCCAGCAGCCAGGTCCTAGCGGGAGGAGATACGCAGTATTTT CASSQVLAGGDTQYF TRBD2 TRBV4-3 NA TRBJ2-3
TGTGCCAGCAGCTTACACAGGGGGCAAACTGAAGCTTTCTTT CASSLHRGQTEAFF TRBD1 TRBV7-2 few TRBJ1-1
TGTGCCAGCAGCCGGGGAGTCCTGAGGACCGGGGAGCTGTTTTTT CASSRGVLRTGELFF NA TRBV11-2 NA TRBJ2-2
TGTGCCAGCAGCCCCCGGACTCAAACCTACGAGCAGTACTTC CASSPRTQTYEQYF NA TRBV7-2 NA TRBJ2-7
TGCGCCAGCAGTTTTATACCCCAGGTCAATGAGCAGTTCTTC CASSFIPQVNEQFF NA TRBV5-1 few TRBJ2-1
TGTGCCAGCAGTTACAGGGATGGGAACTATGGCTACACCTTC CASSYRDGNYGYTF NA TRBV6-6 many TRBJ1-2
TGTGCCAGCAACGCGTTGGGGGCCACAGATACGCAGTATTTT CASNALGATDTQYF NA TRBV13 NA TRBJ2-3
TGTGCCAGCAGCTATCGAGGGGATCAGCCCCAGCATTTT CASSYRGDQPQHF NA TRBV7-2 many TRBJ1-5
TGTGCCAGCAGTTGGGCCCAGGGTGCAGCTTTCTTT CASSWAQGAAFF NA TRBV28 NA TRBJ1-1
TGTGCCAGCAGTTATGGTAGGGGAGCGGGCTACACCTTC CASSYGRGAGYTF NA TRBV6-5 NA TRBJ1-2
TGCGCCAGCAGTCTTCGGGGTCCTAACTATGGCTACACCTTC CASSLRGPNYGYTF NA TRBV23-1 NA TRBJ1-2
TGTGCCTGGAGAGGACGGGACAGGTTTCAATACGAGCAGTACTTC CAWRGRDRFQYEQYF TRBD1 TRBV30 NA TRBJ2-7
TGTGCCAGCAGTGAAGCGCAAGGAAGGGGAAATTCACCCCTCCACTTT CASSEAQGRGNSPLHF NA TRBV6-1 NA TRBJ1-6
TGTGCCAGCGTGTCCCAGAGCTCCTATAATTCACCCCTCCACTTT CASVSQSSYNSPLHF NA TRBV2 few TRBJ1-6
TGTGCCAGCAGCCTGGACAGGGGCAACTACAATGAGCAGTTCTTC CASSLDRGNYNEQFF TRBD1 TRBV7-2 few TRBJ2-1
TGTGCCAGCAGCCAATCCAGGGGGTACGAGCAGTACTTC CASSQSRGYEQYF TRBD1 TRBV16 NA TRBJ2-7
TGTGCCAGCAGCTGGCGGCTCGCCGGGGAGCTGTTTTTT CASSWRLAGELFF NA TRBV7-9 few TRBJ2-2
TGCAGCGGGATGGAGGAAGAGACCCAGTACTTC CSGMEEETQYF NA TRBV29-1 many TRBJ2-5
TGTGCCAGCAGTTACTCGCCGACAGGGGTTCAGCCCCAGCATTTT CASSYSPTGVQPQHF TRBD1 TRBV6-5 NA TRBJ1-5